A selection of T cell receptor beta chains follows, all from one sample in a study of tumor T cells in aggressive B-cell lymphoma. Clones were read by immunoSEQ multiplex PCR, and TCRdb kept only the in-frame ones, dropping some. The sample has around 6,000 clones, 88% seen once. The material sequenced was tumor tissue. These receptor sequences come from an adult with diffuse large B cell lymphoma. Some clones in this sample may be carry-over from other donors' samples. Each CDR3 is given with its conserved first and last residue. The D gene is left open where the match is weak. Not every row has a clone size; where given, it reads once, few, many or a size class.

.	TRBV5-6	TRBD2	TRBJ2-5	CASSLRLAGGQETQYF	TGTGCCAGCAGCTTGAGGCTAGCGGGGGGACAAGAGACCCAGTACTTC
.	TRBV6-5	TRBD1	TRBJ2-5	CASSYGLRTGAQYF	TGTGCCAGCAGTTACGGCCTAAGAACAGGGGCCCAGTACTTC
.	TRBV28	.	TRBJ2-7	CASRFTDSYEQYF	TGTGCCAGCAGATTCACAGACTCCTACGAGCAGTACTTC
.	TRBV7-2	.	TRBJ2-5	CASSYQGGEETQYF	TGTGCCAGCAGCTACCAGGGGGGCGAGGAGACCCAGTACTTC
.	TRBV2	TRBD1	TRBJ1-6	CASREDRGSPLHF	TGTGCCAGCAGGGAGGACAGGGGTTCACCCCTCCACTTT
.	TRBV2	TRBD1	TRBJ1-2	CASSGTGLWRGYTF	TGTGCCAGCAGCGGGACAGGGCTTTGGCGGGGCTACACCTTC
.	TRBV27	.	TRBJ1-2	CASSFQGTYGYTF	TGTGCCAGCAGTTTTCAGGGAACCTATGGCTACACCTTC
.	TRBV27	.	TRBJ2-6	CASSFFSSGANVLTF	TGTGCCAGCAGTTTCTTCTCCTCTGGGGCCAACGTCCTGACTTTC
.	TRBV27	TRBD2	TRBJ2-7	CASSLVGGPWDEQYF	TGTGCCAGCAGTTTAGTGGGAGGGCCCTGGGACGAGCAGTACTTC
.	TRBV4-1	.	TRBJ2-5	CASSQEVAGGGTQYF	TGCGCCAGCAGCCAAGAGGTGGCAGGTGGTGGGACCCAGTACTTC
.	TRBV5-4	TRBD1	TRBJ2-2	CASSSAVGRGRTGELFF	TGTGCCAGCAGCTCGGCGGTCGGCAGGGGGCGGACCGGGGAGCTGTTTTTT
.	TRBV7-9	TRBD1	TRBJ1-4	CASSTLDRGLEKLFF	TGTGCCAGCAGCACCCTCGACAGGGGGCTTGAAAAACTGTTTTTT
once	TRBV11-3	.	TRBJ1-4	CASSLASANEKLFF	TGTGCCAGCAGCTTAGCGTCAGCTAATGAAAAACTGTTTTTT
.	TRBV11-3	TRBD2	TRBJ2-5	CASSLEAGGQETQYF	TGTGCCAGCAGCTTAGAGGCGGGGGGCCAAGAGACCCAGTACTTC
.	TRBV7-2	.	TRBJ2-1	CASSLAGTSEQFF	TGTGCCAGCAGCTTAGCGGGGACATCTGAGCAGTTCTTC